The next 10 T cell receptor beta chains were all read from a single sample in a study of T cell responses to AZD1222 COVID-19 vaccine. The repertoire was sequenced with immunoSEQ multiplex PCR; TCRdb's copy has only in-frame clones and lacks some. The sample holds over 95,000 clones, 80% to 95% seen once. The sample was peripheral blood, taken on day 0 of AZD1222 vaccination. The receptors were gathered from an adult in good health.

This chain links TRBV2 with TRBJ1-5; D ambiguous. The CDR3 has 13 amino acids. Per the germline V gene, CDR1 is SNHLY and CDR2 is FYNNEI. Trimming removed 9 bases from V and 7 bases from J, with 16 bases in between. The CDR3 sequence: CASIPAHGQPQHF. For the CDR3, the DNA is TGTGCCAGTATTCCGGCACACGGCCAGCCCCAGCATTTT.

Here the CDR3 reads CASSLGANYGYTF. The CDR3 coding sequence is TGTGCCAGCAGCTTAGGGGCTAACTATGGCTACACCTTC. The genes are TRBV7-9 and TRBJ1-2; D gene ambiguous. Trimming removed 1 base at V and 0 bases at J, with 3 bases between. The CDR3 contains 13 residues. In germline, CDR1 is SEHNR, CDR2 FQNEAQ (reference sequence).

The chain joins TRBV7-2 to TRBJ2-2, with TRBD2 matching over 13 bases. CDR1 and CDR2 (germline): SGHTA, FQGNSA. The CDR3 sequence is 18 residues long. The ends lost 5 bases at V and 2 bases at J; junction bases unmatched: 8. CDR3 amino acids: CASSVLGLAGANTGELFF. CDR3 coding DNA: TGTGCCAGCAGCGTACTTGGACTAGCGGGGGCAAACACCGGGGAGCTGTTTTTT.

This clone has a single count. The chain links TRBV28 to TRBJ2-1, with D uncertain. Germline V gene data show CDR1 as MDHEN and CDR2 as SYDVKM. The CDR3 runs to 15 residues. V shed 1 base and J shed 7 bases, with 14 bases lying between them. The CDR3: CASSLSGSLGNEQFF. The CDR3 bases are TGTGCCAGCAGTTTATCAGGCTCACTCGGGAATGAGCAGTTCTTC.

The chain has TRBV4-2 and TRBJ1-3; no firm D call. V lost 0 bases and J lost 4, with 10 bases in between. CDR1 is LGHNA, CDR2 YNFKEQ, per germline. CDR3 length: 15 residues. This CDR3 reads CASSQDQSRGNTIYF. CDR3 nucleotide sequence: TGTGCCAGCAGCCAAGATCAGTCGCGGGGAAACACCATATATTTT.

The CDR3 DNA sequence: TGCGCCAGCAGCATGGGACAGGGGAACACTGAAGCTTTCTTT. It translates to CASSMGQGNTEAFF. J is TRBJ1-1 and V is TRBV5-1; 9 bases are shared with TRBD1. From germline, CDR1 is SGHRS and CDR2 YFSETQ. There are 14 residues in the CDR3. With 4 bases clipped from V and 1 base from J, the junction kept 2 bases outside the gene matches.

The chain combines TRBV7-6 with TRBJ2-7; a possible D gene is TRBD2 (7 bases). Germline V gene sequence: CDR1 SGHVS, CDR2 FNYEAQ. The CDR3 has 14 amino acids. V was cut by 6 bases and J by 5 bases, with 17 bases left in between. The CDR3 sequence: CASSWSGGLDEQYF. CDR3 in DNA: TGTGCCAGCAGTTGGTCGGGGGGCCTGGACGAGCAGTACTTC.

The chain has TRBV4-3 and TRBJ2-7; TRBD1 matches at 8 bases. The CDR3 covers 15 residues. CDR1 is LGHNA, CDR2 YSLEER, per germline. Unmatched junction bases numbered 10, after V lost 4 bases and J lost 5 bases. CDR3 amino acids: CASSPQAGGFNEQYF. The CDR3, as DNA: TGCGCCAGCAGCCCCCAAGCAGGGGGCTTCAACGAGCAGTACTTC.

The J gene is TRBJ1-2, the V gene TRBV6-5; D call uncertain. The CDR3 has 15 amino acids. CDR1 and CDR2 (germline): MNHEY, SVGAGI. Trimming took 6 bases from V and 5 from J, leaving 19 bases between them. CDR3 nucleotides: TGTGCCAGCAGGGCAGGCCCAGCTTCCCCATATGGCTACACCTTC. The encoded protein is CASRAGPASPYGYTF.

The chain combines TRBV18 with TRBJ2-7; TRBD1 matches 9 bases. V lost 6 bases to trimming and J lost 4 bases; unmatched junction nucleotides: 7. The germline gives CDR1 KGHSH, CDR2 LQKENI. CDR3 length: 14 residues. The CDR3 coding sequence is TGTGCCAGCTCGTTCCCGGGACAGGGTTACGAGCAGTACTTC. Translating it yields CASSFPGQGYEQYF.